This T cell receptor beta chain appears in the sequencing data of a study of immune evolution from preneoplasia to lung adenocarcinoma. Clones were read by immunoSEQ multiplex PCR, and TCRdb kept only the in-frame ones, dropping some. The table includes some 6,000 clones, approximately 67% detected once. CDR1 and CDR2 (germline): MNHEY, SVGAGI. CDR3 length: 13 residues. The V end was cut by 0 bases, the J end by 10 bases, with 10 bases between. Sequences were obtained from FFPE adjacent normal lung tissue. The chain combines TRBV6-5 with TRBJ2-1; D uncertain. The TCR originated in an older person with lung adenocarcinoma. CDR3 nucleotide sequence: TGTGCCAGCAGTTACTCGAGTAATTCGGAGCAGTTCTTC. Encoded protein: CASSYSSNSEQFF.